One sample yielded the 23 T cell receptor beta chains listed below, sequenced in a study of blood T cells in healthy people across ages. Alongside a J-beta primer mix, a sample-barcoded 5' primer served in a second PCR lasting roughly 6 to 11 cycles. One entry per CDR3 protein, called by TCRdb with MiXCR from the 5' RACE reads. The sample records approximately 820,000 distinct CDR3 sequences, 44% being singletons. The sequenced sample was blood. These TCRs come from a man aged 55 to 70 in good health.

The rearrangement links TRBV11-2 to TRBJ1-1; D gene uncertain. The CDR3 spans 14 residues. V was shortened by 5 bases and J by 1 base, with 11 bases between the two germline ends. Germline-derived CDR1 and CDR2 are SGHAT and FQNNGV. CDR3 in DNA: TGTGCCAGCAGCCCAACGTCAGAGAACACTGAAGCTTTCTTT. Translation: CASSPTSENTEAFF.

A few counts support this clonotype. This chain links TRBV28 with TRBJ2-5; 7 nucleotides match TRBD1. Per germline, CDR1 MDHEN and CDR2 SYDVKM. V shed 2 bases, J shed 5 bases, and the junction held 8 bases outside the gene matches. CDR3 length equals 15 residues. CDR3 protein: CASSLRPDRRETQYF. CDR3 sequence (DNA): TGTGCCAGCAGTTTACGCCCGGACAGGAGGGAGACCCAGTACTTC.

V usage is TRBV30 and J usage is TRBJ1-6, with TRBD1 matching 7 bases. With V trimmed by 3 bases and J by 7 bases, 3 bases remained unmatched. Germline CDR1 reads GTSNPN; CDR2 reads SVGIG (reference sequence). The CDR3 covers 13 residues. CDR3 nucleotides: TGTGCCTGGAGCGACAGGGCGAATTCACCCCTCCACTTT. This gives the protein CAWSDRANSPLHF.

V gene TRBV6-5 combines with J gene TRBJ2-7, with no clear D. This CDR3 is 14 amino acids long. The ends were cut back, 4 bases at V and 2 bases at J, with 12 bases in the middle. Looked up from germline, CDR1 is MNHEY and CDR2 is SVGAGI. CDR3 protein: CASSSPRSPYEQYF. CDR3 nucleotides: TGTGCCAGCAGTTCCCCCCGGAGCCCCTACGAGCAGTACTTC.

The gene calls are TRBV7-2 and TRBJ2-1, with 15 bases identical to TRBD2. CDR3 length: 14 residues. Trimming at V came to 8 bases and at J to 11 bases, leaving 7 bases not matched to a gene. Germline V CDR1 and CDR2: SGHTA, FQGNSA. The chain's CDR3 is CASHVGLAGGQQFF. DNA for the CDR3: TGTGCCAGCCATGTTGGACTAGCGGGGGGGCAGCAGTTCTTC.

The rearrangement joins TRBV3-1 to TRBJ2-5; D remains ambiguous. Per germline, CDR1 LGHDT and CDR2 YNNKEL (reference sequence). The CDR3 has 16 amino acids. Trimming shortened V by 0 bases and J by 5 bases, and 16 bases separated the two germline ends. The CDR3 DNA sequence: TGTGCCAGCAGCCAAGACCGACACAAGTCCGAGGAGACCCAGTACTTC. It codes for CASSQDRHKSEETQYF.

This chain connects TRBV12-3 or TRBV12-4 to TRBJ2-6; D is unclear. The CDR3 loop spans 13 amino acids. The V gene lost 4 bases and the J gene lost 3 bases, with 4 bases spanning the gap. Here the CDR3 reads CASSYVGANVLTF. CDR3 coding DNA: TGTGCCAGCAGTTATGTTGGGGCCAACGTCCTGACTTTC.

This clonotype was seen a handful of times. The rearrangement joins TRBV7-9 to TRBJ2-3; D is possibly TRBD2 (6 bases). The V end was cut by 3 bases, the J end by 4 bases, with 14 bases between. The CDR3 has 15 amino acids. The germline V gene has CDR1 SEHNR and CDR2 FQNEAQ (reference sequence). CDR3 sequence: CASSFDGLAADTQYF. The DNA of the CDR3 is TGTGCCAGCAGCTTTGACGGATTAGCGGCAGATACGCAGTATTTT.

There are many counts of this clonotype. This chain connects TRBV27 to TRBJ2-7; 8 positions match TRBD2. The CDR3 is 17 amino acids. CDR1 and CDR2 (germline): MNHEY, SMNVEV (reference sequence). V dropped 0 bases and J dropped 2; count of bases not matched to a gene: 9. The CDR3 bases are TGTGCCAGCAGTTTATCCGGGGGGGTGGGAGTCCCCTACGAGCAGTACTTC. It is translated as CASSLSGGVGVPYEQYF.

Points on this clonotype: A much more abundant neighbour one base away suggests this may be a read error. J is TRBJ1-2 and V is TRBV4-1; D uncertain. The germline V and J ends were trimmed by 7 bases and 4 bases, with 25 bases remaining between them. This CDR3 region has 17 residues. The V gene's germline CDR1 is MGHRA and CDR2 YSYEKL. CDR3 region: CASIKTIVRWPSYGYTF. Written as DNA, the CDR3 is TGCGCCAGCATCAAGACGATAGTGAGGTGGCCAAGCTATGGCTACACCTTC.

This sequence joins TRBV25-1 and TRBJ2-1; D may correspond to TRBD1 or TRBD2 (5 bases each). V shed 4 bases and J shed 6 bases, with 13 bases lying between them. The CDR3 consists of 14 residues. CDR1 and CDR2 (germline): MGHDK, SYGVNS. CDR3 in DNA: TGTGCCAGCAGTGTCCGGGACGAGCTCAATGAGCAGTTCTTC. Its translation is CASSVRDELNEQFF.

A few counts support this clonotype. The gene calls are TRBV5-6 and TRBJ1-5, with D possibly TRBD1 on 5 matching bases. Germline V CDR1 and CDR2: SGHDT, YYEEEE. The CDR3 has 15 residues. V shed 4 bases and J shed 3 bases, with 14 bases lying between them. CDR3 in DNA: TGTGCCAGCAGCGCGGGACGGACACCCAATCAGCCCCAGCATTTT. Its protein is CASSAGRTPNQPQHF.

CDR3 coding DNA: TGTGCCTGCGCGGGGGCTCGATATGATGAGCAGTTCTTC. This translates into CACAGARYDEQFF. V is TRBV30 and J is TRBJ2-1; tentative D call: TRBD2 (7 bases). V lost 6 bases and J 8 bases, leaving 17 bases between the germline ends. This CDR3 region has 13 residues. CDR1 is GTSNPN, CDR2 SVGIG, per germline (reference sequence).

This clonotype was detected only a few times. The chain joins TRBV9 to TRBJ2-4; TRBD2 is a possible D gene (6 bases). The DNA end is a closer match to TRBJ2-7, so the J assignment may be wrong. The CDR3 sequence is 16 residues long. Germline V gene data show CDR1 as SGDLS and CDR2 as YYNGEE. The CDR3 bases are TGTGCCAGCAGCGTAGCTCCTGGGGGGACCTCCCTCGAGCAGTACTTC. It yields the protein CASSVAPGGTSLEQYF.

The J gene is TRBJ2-5, the V gene TRBV6-5; 7 positions agree with TRBD1. With V trimmed by 0 bases and J by 13 bases, 8 bases remained unmatched. The CDR3 extends over 13 amino acids. Germline CDR1 reads MNHEY; CDR2 reads SVGAGI. The DNA for the CDR3 is TGTGCCAGCAGTTACTCGCTGACAGGGTTTCCGTACTTC. This gives the protein CASSYSLTGFPYF.

This clonotype has only a few counts. The genes are TRBV20-1 and TRBJ2-1; TRBD1 matches 9 bases. The CDR3 extends over 15 amino acids. Germline CDR1 reads DFQATT; CDR2 reads SNEGSKA (reference sequence). V lost 1 base to trimming and J lost 5 bases; unmatched junction nucleotides: 6. CDR3 protein: CSARVGTGMDNEQFF. The CDR3 DNA reads as TGCAGTGCTAGAGTTGGGACAGGGATGGACAATGAGCAGTTCTTC.

There are a few counts of this clonotype. The chain combines TRBV7-2 with TRBJ2-5, with 7 bases that match TRBD2. Germline CDR1 reads SGHTA; CDR2 reads FQGNSA. CDR3 size: 15 residues. V dropped 3 bases and J dropped 1; count of bases not matched to a gene: 5. In DNA form, the CDR3 reads TGTGCCAGCAGCTTGACTAGCTCCCCCCAAGAGACCCAGTACTTC. It specifies CASSLTSSPQETQYF.

V is TRBV6-1 and J is TRBJ2-5; D gene uncertain. The DNA end lines up better with TRBJ2-7; the J call may be wrong. Germline loops: CDR1 MNHNS, CDR2 SASEGT. The CDR3 spans 13 residues. The DNA for the CDR3 is TGTGCCAGCAGCGCCGCTCAGAGGTACGAGCAGTACTTC. It specifies CASSAAQRYEQYF.

This clonotype was seen only a few times. The gene calls are TRBV20-1 and TRBJ2-3; TRBD2 matches 12 bases. CDR3 length: 16 amino acids. J was trimmed by 2 bases and V by 6 bases; bases with no gene match: 9. The germline gives CDR1 DFQATT, CDR2 SNEGSKA (reference sequence). The CDR3 DNA follows: TGCAGTGCAACTTCAACTAGCGGGGGGAACACAGATACGCAGTATTTT. It specifies CSATSTSGGNTDTQYF.

A word on this clonotype: A read error may account for a junction end that differs from germline. This rearrangement joins TRBV7-2 to TRBJ2-6, with D possibly TRBD1 on 6 matching bases. Germline V lookup: CDR1 SGHTA, CDR2 FQGNSA. The CDR3 spans 15 residues. In nucleotides, the CDR3 is TGTGCCGGCAGTCTACAGGGCTCTGGGGCCAACGTCCTGACTTTC. Translation gives CAGSLQGSGANVLTF. Combining the CDR3 with reference TRBV7-2 and TRBJ2-6 gives the whole variable domain GAGVSQSPSNKVTEKGKDVELRCDPISGHTALYWYRQSLGQGLEFLIYFQGNSAPDKSGLPSDRFSAERTGGSVSTLTIQRTQQEDSAVYLCAGSLQGSGANVLTFGAGSRLTVL.

This clonotype was recorded a few times. The V call is TRBV5-1, the J call TRBJ2-7; D might be TRBD1 (5 bases). Germline values: CDR1 SGHRS, CDR2 YFSETQ. The CDR3 is 15 amino acids. V shed 1 base and J shed 0 bases, with 11 bases lying between them. This CDR3 reads CASSLKTAVSYEQYF. In nucleotides, the CDR3 is TGCGCCAGCAGCTTGAAGACAGCCGTCTCCTACGAGCAGTACTTC.

This clonotype was counted only a few times. This chain uses TRBV7-2 with TRBJ2-7, with D uncertain. V was trimmed by 6 bases and J by 0 bases, leaving 21 bases between them. Germline lookup yields CDR1 SGHTA and CDR2 FQGNSA. CDR3 size: 17 residues. DNA of the CDR3: TGTGCCAGCAGTCCAGAAGTAAAGGTGGGAAGCTCCTACGAGCAGTACTTC. This sequence encodes CASSPEVKVGSSYEQYF. Full variable domain (rest looked up from reference TRBV7-2 and TRBJ2-7): GAGVSQSPSNKVTEKGKDVELRCDPISGHTALYWYRQSLGQGLEFLIYFQGNSAPDKSGLPSDRFSAERTGGSVSTLTIQRTQQEDSAVYLCASSPEVKVGSSYEQYFGPGTRLTVT.

The V and J genes are TRBV5-5 and TRBJ1-2, with a tentative D call TRBD1 (5 bases). CDR1 SGHKS and CDR2 YYEKEE come from the germline V gene (reference sequence). There are 13 residues in the CDR3. The V and J ends lost 2 bases and 6 bases respectively, with 11 bases between them. The DNA for the CDR3 is TGTGCCAGCAGCTTTAATCCGGGGGATGGCTACACCTTC. It specifies CASSFNPGDGYTF.